This is a list of T cell receptor beta chains from one sample in a study of spatial heterogeneity in lung cancer. MiXCR, applied by TCRdb to the 5' RACE reads, yields one record per CDR3 protein. The sample carries 72,000 or so distinct CDR3 sequences, around 9.3% recorded once. This material consisted of PBMCs, taken at follow-up. The receptors were sampled from a female donor with early-stage non-small cell lung cancer. The CDR3 runs from the conserved cysteine through the conserved F or W. D genes are given only for firm matches. Clone size is given for some rows only: seen once, a few or many times, or a class if the clone is expanded.

D,size,V,J,DNA,CDR3
TRBD2,many,TRBV9,TRBJ2-3,TGTGCCAGCAGCGTAGCGGGACTACCCCCAGATACGCAGTATTTT,CASSVAGLPPDTQYF
TRBD2,few,TRBV5-4,TRBJ2-3,TGTGCCAGCAGCCAAAGACTAGCGGACTCAGATACGCAGTATTTT,CASSQRLADSDTQYF
TRBD1,many,TRBV18,TRBJ2-7,TGTGCCAGCTCCCCTGGGACAGGGACCTACGAGCAGTACTTC,CASSPGTGTYEQYF
TRBD2,many,TRBV7-3,TRBJ2-5,TGTGCCAGCAGCTCTAGCGGGATCGGAGAGACCCAGTACTTC,CASSSSGIGETQYF
TRBD1,few,TRBV7-9,TRBJ2-5,TGTGCCAGCAGCCGAGACAGGGCGCAAGAGACCCAGTACTTC,CASSRDRAQETQYF
TRBD2,many,TRBV5-1,TRBJ2-7,TGCGCCAGCAGCTCCCGGACTAGCGACGAGCAGTACTTC,CASSSRTSDEQYF
.,many,TRBV30,TRBJ1-2,TGTGCCTGGAGTCAGGACGCCTACTATGGCTACACCTTC,CAWSQDAYYGYTF
.,few,TRBV5-1,TRBJ1-3,TGCGCCAGCAGCTTCGACAGCTCTGGAAACACCATATATTTT,CASSFDSSGNTIYF
.,few,TRBV20-1,TRBJ2-3,TGCAGTGCTAGAGGCGGAAACACAGATACGCAGTATTTT,CSARGGNTDTQYF
.,medium-sized,TRBV5-1,TRBJ2-5,TGCGCCAGCAGCTTAGGGGGCCAAGAGACCCAGTACTTC,CASSLGGQETQYF
.,many,TRBV12-3/TRBV12-4,TRBJ1-1,TGTGCCAGCAGTTTAAGCCGGGCAGGCGCTGAAGCTTTCTTT,CASSLSRAGAEAFF
.,many,TRBV7-9,TRBJ1-1,TGTGCCAGCAGTCACAGGGACCTAAAGGGTACTGAAGCTTTCTTT,CASSHRDLKGTEAFF
.,many,TRBV20-1,TRBJ1-5,TGCAGTGCTAGAGATGCCGTTTCAGCCCAGCATTTT,CSARDAVSAQHF
.,.,TRBV4-1,TRBJ2-1,TGCGCCAGCAGCCAGACGTTCAGTACCAGTGAGCAGTTCTTC,CASSQTFSTSEQFF
TRBD2,many,TRBV5-4,TRBJ2-7,TGTGCCAGCAGCTTTGACAGCGGGGGCTCCTACGAGCAGTACTTC,CASSFDSGGSYEQYF
.,few,TRBV2,TRBJ2-5,TGTGCCAGCAGTGGGGGGGTCCGGCAAGAGACCCAGTACTTC,CASSGGVRQETQYF
TRBD2,few,TRBV5-4,TRBJ2-1,TGTGCCAGCAGCTTTGGGACTAGCGGGTACAATGAGCAGTTCTTC,CASSFGTSGYNEQFF
.,many,TRBV28,TRBJ2-6,TGTGCCAGCAGTTTCGCTGGGTCTGGGGCCAACGTCCTGACTTTC,CASSFAGSGANVLTF
.,.,TRBV3-1,TRBJ2-5,TGTGCCAGCAGCCAAGGCCCCCCGGGTTTCCAAGAGACCCAGTACTTC,CASSQGPPGFQETQYF
.,few,TRBV5-1,TRBJ2-2,TGCGCCAGCAGAGGTGAGGCCGGGGAGCTGTTTTTT,CASRGEAGELFF
.,few,TRBV6-1,TRBJ2-2,TGTGCCAGCCGTGAGGGGCCGAACACCGGGGAGCTGTTTTTT,CASREGPNTGELFF
TRBD2,few,TRBV28,TRBJ2-5,TGTGCCAGCAGTTTATCCGGGCTAGCGGGAAGGAGTGAGACCCAGTACTTC,CASSLSGLAGRSETQYF
.,many,TRBV30,TRBJ2-1,TGTGCCTGGAGGCCCGCCAGTCCCCATGAGCAGTTCTTC,CAWRPASPHEQFF
TRBD2,many,TRBV6-5,TRBJ2-7,TGTGCCAGTCAACCTAGCGGGCGCTCCTACGAGCAGTACTTC,CASQPSGRSYEQYF
.,few,TRBV29-1,TRBJ2-3,TGCAGCGTTGTCGCGCGGGAAGGGGCAGATACGCAGTATTTT,CSVVAREGADTQYF
.,many,TRBV3-1,TRBJ1-1,TGTGCCAGCAGACAGGGATTGGACACTGAAGCTTTCTTT,CASRQGLDTEAFF
.,many,TRBV28,TRBJ1-6,TGTGCCAGCAGCAAAACGGTTAACTATTCACCCCTCCACTTT,CASSKTVNYSPLHF
.,.,TRBV7-9,TRBJ1-5,TGTGCCAGCAGCTACGGGGACAACCCTAATCAGCCCCAGCATTTT,CASSYGDNPNQPQHF
.,.,TRBV6-5,TRBJ1-6,TGTGCCAGCCTAGGGGACTTTCCACCCCTCCACTTT,CASLGDFPPLHF
.,many,TRBV7-9,TRBJ2-1,TGTGCCAGCAGCTTAGATCACAATGAGCAGTTCTTC,CASSLDHNEQFF
.,.,TRBV10-1,TRBJ2-2,TGCGCCAGCAGTGAAACTATTTCCGGGGAGCTGTTTTTT,CASSETISGELFF
.,few,TRBV7-9,TRBJ2-7,TGTGCCAGCAGCCCACGGGACGGGAACTACGAGCAGTACTTC,CASSPRDGNYEQYF
TRBD2,.,TRBV4-2,TRBJ2-3,TGTGCCAGCAGCCAAGATTGGACTAGCGGGAGGGATACGCAGTATTTT,CASSQDWTSGRDTQYF
TRBD2,many,TRBV19,TRBJ2-1,TGTGCCAGTAGTGTAGGACTAGGAGGCTCCTACAATGAGCAGTTCTTC,CASSVGLGGSYNEQFF
.,many,TRBV5-1,TRBJ2-1,TGCGCCAGCATGATTGGACAGAGCTCCTACAATGAGCAGTTCTTC,CASMIGQSSYNEQFF
.,many,TRBV7-9,TRBJ2-2,TGTGCCAGCACCCCCTTGGACGGGGAGCTGTTTTTT,CASTPLDGELFF
.,few,TRBV6-5,TRBJ2-7,TGTGCCAGCAGTTACCAAGTCTCCTACGAGCAGTACTTC,CASSYQVSYEQYF
.,many,TRBV19,TRBJ2-7,TGTGCCAGTAAGGGGGCGAGCGCGGGAGTGTACGAGCAGTACTTC,CASKGASAGVYEQYF
.,.,TRBV7-2,TRBJ2-3,TGTGCCAGCAGCCAGCAATATTCAACAGATACGCAGTATTTT,CASSQQYSTDTQYF
.,many,TRBV6-2/TRBV6-3,TRBJ2-1,TGTGCCAGCAGTTACTCGTGGCAGGGTGGCAATGAGCAGTTCTTC,CASSYSWQGGNEQFF
TRBD1,few,TRBV7-2,TRBJ2-5,TGTGCCAGCAGCTTAAACAGGGGGCGAGAGACCCAGTACTTC,CASSLNRGRETQYF
TRBD1,many,TRBV7-9,TRBJ1-2,TGTGCCAGCAGCTCGGGACAGGTGATGAGTGGCTACACCTTC,CASSSGQVMSGYTF
.,many,TRBV5-1,TRBJ2-3,TGCGCCAGCAGCTTGGCCTCCGAGGGAGATACGCAGTATTTT,CASSLASEGDTQYF
.,many,TRBV12-3/TRBV12-4,TRBJ2-2,TGTGCCAGCAGCCCAGACAGGGGAGGGACCGGGGAGCTGTTTTTT,CASSPDRGGTGELFF